The 13 T cell receptor beta chains listed next were all sequenced from one sample in a study of T cell repertoires in cytomegalovirus infection. What these receptors recognize is not known. Each CDR3 protein gets one entry after TCRdb re-called the reads with MiXCR. Of roughly 990,000 distinct CDR3 sequences listed, around 30% are singletons. Specimen: cultured CD8+ T cells from PBMCs, collected from culture after CMV antigen stimulation. These receptors originate from a human donor in good health (CMV status not recorded). Some clones in this sample may be carry-over from other donors' samples.

This rearrangement joins TRBV29-1 to TRBJ1-2, with D maybe TRBD1 (5 bases). V was cut by 4 bases and J by 7 bases, with 16 bases left in between. The V gene's germline CDR1 is SQVTM and CDR2 ANQGSEA. The CDR3 consists of 13 residues. This CDR3 is CSVVTRGGSGYTF. CDR3 in DNA: TGCAGCGTTGTGACCCGGGGGGGTAGTGGCTACACCTTC.

This clonotype was seen many times. The chain is built from TRBV7-2 and TRBJ2-7; D perhaps matches TRBD1 (5 bases). Germline V CDR1 and CDR2: SGHTA, FQGNSA. The CDR3 consists of 14 residues. Between the trimmed V and J ends, which lost 5 bases and 3 bases, there was a span of 14 bases. The CDR3 loop is CASSASQGFYEQYF. The CDR3 DNA sequence: TGTGCCAGCAGCGCCTCCCAGGGCTTCTACGAGCAGTACTTC.

As regards this clonotype: The junction departs from germline at one end; a sequencing error may be responsible. The chain employs TRBV24-1 and TRBJ2-5, with a possible D match to TRBD1 (6 bases). The CDR3 runs to 14 residues. CDR1 is KGHDR and CDR2 is SFDVKD in the germline V gene. CDR3 coding DNA: TGTGCCACCAGTGATGGGACAAACCAAGCGACCCAGTACTTC. This codes for CATSDGTNQATQYF.

This clonotype occurred many times. The chain has TRBV7-6 and TRBJ2-3; no definite D call. In germline, CDR1 is SGHVS, CDR2 FNYEAQ. The CDR3 has 13 residues. V lost 7 bases and J lost 2, with 10 bases in between. CDR3: CASTRRPTDTQYF. The CDR3 DNA follows: TGTGCCAGCACCCGGCGACCCACAGATACGCAGTATTTT.

This clonotype was detected many times. The chain uses TRBV7-2 and TRBJ1-4; D perhaps matches TRBD1 (5 bases). The CDR3 length is 16 residues. Germline assignment: CDR1 SGHTA and CDR2 FQGNSA. The germline V and J ends were trimmed by 5 bases and 0 bases, with 13 bases remaining between them. CDR3 region: CASSPPTAATNEKLFF. The CDR3 nucleotides are TGTGCCAGCAGCCCGCCGACAGCCGCAACTAATGAAAAACTGTTTTTT.

This clonotype was counted a few times. V is TRBV5-1 and J is TRBJ2-5; 7 nucleotides line up with TRBD1. With 0 bases clipped from V and 4 bases from J, the junction kept 9 bases outside the gene matches. The germline CDR1 and CDR2 sequences are SGHRS and YFSETQ. This CDR3 spans 16 amino acids. CDR3 sequence: CASSLAVGTELETQYF. The CDR3 DNA reads TGCGCCAGCAGCTTGGCCGTCGGGACAGAATTAGAGACCCAGTACTTC.

This chain joins TRBV19 and TRBJ2-1; TRBD2 aligns across 10 bases. This CDR3 is built from 13 residues. V shed 2 bases and J 13 bases; nucleotides not matched to a gene: 5. CDR1 and CDR2 from the germline V gene are LNHDA and SQIVND (reference sequence). The CDR3 sequence is CASSISSGGAQFF. The CDR3 DNA reads as TGTGCCAGTAGTATATCCAGCGGGGGGGCTCAGTTCTTC.

This chain uses TRBV27 with TRBJ2-3, with TRBD1 identical over 8 bases. V shed 7 bases, J shed 8 bases, and the junction held 11 bases outside the gene matches. This CDR3 is built from 14 residues. Germline CDR1 MNHEY, CDR2 SMNVEV (reference sequence). The CDR3 loop reads CASKLAGGFGTQYF. The CDR3 DNA reads TGTGCCAGCAAGTTGGCAGGGGGCTTCGGTACGCAGTATTTT.

This clonotype was detected only a few times. The rearrangement uses TRBV12-5 and TRBJ2-3; 12 nucleotides align to TRBD1. V shed 5 bases and J 2 bases; nucleotides not matched to a gene: 2. Germline assignment: CDR1 LGHNT and CDR2 FRNRAP. CDR3 length: 15 residues. CDR3 nucleotides: TGTGCTAGTGGTAGGGGACAGGGGGCCACAGATACGCAGTATTTT. Amino acid sequence: CASGRGQGATDTQYF. The full variable domain, in which reference TRBV12-5 and TRBJ2-3 provide the parts outside the CDR3, is DARVTQTPRHKVTEMGQEVTMRCQPILGHNTVFWYRQTMMQGLELLAYFRNRAPLDDSGMPKDRFSAEMPDATLATLKIQPSEPRDSAVYFCASGRGQGATDTQYFGPGTRLTVL.

This clonotype was recorded many times. The chain is built from TRBV7-8 and TRBJ2-1, with TRBD1 matching over 8 bases. The CDR3 sequence is 16 residues long. The germline CDR1 and CDR2 sequences are SGHVS and FQNEAQ. Trimming took 1 base from V and 8 from J; bases not matched to a gene: 10. The CDR3 protein is CASSLDRQGNHYEQFF. The CDR3 DNA is TGTGCCAGCAGCTTAGATCGACAGGGGAATCACTATGAGCAGTTCTTC.

This clonotype was seen more than once but under ten times. V gene TRBV12-3 or TRBV12-4 combines with J gene TRBJ1-2; a weak D match, TRBD1 (6 bases). The CDR3 has 14 amino acids. V was pared by 7 bases and J by 5 bases, with 17 bases between. In DNA, the CDR3 is TGTGCCAGCACTGAAGGGTCAGGGGCTTATGGCTACACCTTC. It yields the protein CASTEGSGAYGYTF.

This clonotype was picked up a small number of times. The V call is TRBV23-1, the J call TRBJ1-1, with 9 positions matching TRBD1. TRBV23-1 carries the ORF label, with uncertain function. Trimming cost V 1 base and J 2 bases; bases outside gene matches: 8. The CDR3 is 17 amino acids. The chain's CDR3 is CASSQLGTGRFNTEAFF. Written as DNA, the CDR3 is TGCGCCAGCAGTCAATTGGGGACAGGGCGGTTCAACACTGAAGCTTTCTTT.

The CDR3 protein is CASSLVWGTGNTEAFF. For the CDR3, the DNA is TGTGCCAGCAGCTTAGTGTGGGGGACGGGGAACACTGAAGCTTTCTTT. The rearrangement links TRBV7-8 to TRBJ1-1, with D possibly TRBD1 on 5 matching bases. V lost 1 base and J 1 base, leaving 13 bases between the germline ends. The CDR3 spans 16 residues. Germline loops: CDR1 SGHVS, CDR2 FQNEAQ.